What follows is one TCR beta chain and its context. Some clones are missing from TCRdb's copy, which holds only in-frame ones; the method was immunoSEQ multiplex PCR. This sample carries tens of thousands of clones, 94% of them seen once, and the ten largest clones take 0.99%. This specimen comes from a study of T cell changes during pregnancy in multiple sclerosis. The germline V gene encodes CDR1 SEHNR and CDR2 FQNEAQ (reference sequence). The CDR3 is 15 residues long. With 2 bases removed from V and 9 bases from J, the gap between germline ends came to 17 bases. This specimen was peripheral blood, taken in the second trimester of pregnancy. J is TRBJ2-4 and V is TRBV7-9, with D possibly matching TRBD1 (6 bases). The receptor's source is a female donor in good health, enrolled as a control in a pregnancy study. For the CDR3, the DNA is TGTGCCAGCAGCTTATGGCAGGGGCTTGTAAGCATTCAGTACTTC. This translates into CASSLWQGLVSIQYF.